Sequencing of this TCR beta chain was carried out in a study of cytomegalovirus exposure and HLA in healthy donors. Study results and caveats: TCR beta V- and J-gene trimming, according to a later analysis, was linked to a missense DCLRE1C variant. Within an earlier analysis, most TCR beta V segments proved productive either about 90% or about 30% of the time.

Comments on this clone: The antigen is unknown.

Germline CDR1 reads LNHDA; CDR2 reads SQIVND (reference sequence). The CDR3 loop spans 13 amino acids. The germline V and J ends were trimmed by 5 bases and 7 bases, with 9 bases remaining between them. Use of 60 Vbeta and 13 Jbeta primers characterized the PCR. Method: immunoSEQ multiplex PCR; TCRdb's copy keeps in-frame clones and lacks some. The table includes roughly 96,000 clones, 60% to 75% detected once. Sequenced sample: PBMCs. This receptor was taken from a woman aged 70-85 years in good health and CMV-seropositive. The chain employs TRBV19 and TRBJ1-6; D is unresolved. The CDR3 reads CASSYHTNSPLHF. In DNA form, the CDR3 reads TGTGCCAGTAGTTACCACACGAATTCACCCCTCCACTTT.